This T cell receptor (beta chain) was recovered during a study of cytomegalovirus exposure and HLA in healthy donors (dated by TCRdb to about 2017). About the study as a whole: An earlier analysis of approximately 640 of the donors reported about 290 Gb of sequence data and 117 million unique TCR beta sequences from 190 million or so T cells. Five DR-DQ haplotypes were treated as single units for association and clustering because of strong linkage in the cohort. Alongside the repertoire data, information on donor age, sex, ethnicity and CMV serostatus was compiled. HLA typing covered class I and class II loci at four-digit resolution. The T cell repertoires of 670 or so subjects were profiled by immunosequencing and related to cytomegalovirus serostatus. In the later analysis, no new phenotypic data were used to find candidate immune exposures; instead, reliance was placed on TCR beta sequences and their occurrence across donors. In an earlier analysis of 587 of the donors, high-throughput TCR beta sequencing was used to judge whether each TCR beta V gene segment behaved as functional or pseudogenic. In a later analysis, previously published TCR beta repertoires from roughly 710 donors were re-analyzed and high-resolution HLA genotyping was added so that TCR occurrence patterns could be studied. All discovery cohort repertoires had been generated using a single sequencing platform. In a later genetic analysis, genome-wide SNP genotypes for about three fifths of the roughly 670 donors were used, and that subset was treated as a discovery cohort. An early release that covered 500 to 800 HLA-typed donors contained 250 to 350 gigabases of sequencing data and roughly 84 million unique TCR sequences. In addition to the first cohort of 666 subjects, a separate validation cohort of around 110 different subjects was used. On average, 235,054 unique TCR beta nucleotide sequences were sequenced per donor among a few hundred genotyped donors of the cohort, with around 19% of those sequences being non-productive. The study combined high-throughput TCR immunosequencing, statistical association of individual TCRs with disease status, and machine learning to predict cytomegalovirus infection status. Typing coverage varied by locus: about 629-630 donors for A, B, C, DRB1 and DQB1; approximately 520 for DQA1; over 600 for DPA1; around 450 for DPB1. Among the roughly 400 genotyped donors, under 90% belonged to the genetic ancestry cluster associated with self-reported Caucasian donors. The aim of the study was to test whether cataloging public T cell receptors could identify signatures of past pathogen exposure. The full study reports these points: Because HLA typing was unavailable for some donors at each locus, only the typed subset was used in association tests. In this cohort, only TCR beta chains were sequenced, and detectable features were limited by the absence of alpha or paired-chain data. The sequencing pipeline was judged likely to have produced a cluster of highly shared sequence variants as a technical artifact. Because counts were too low, about 18 rarely observed V segments, including chromosome 9 orphons, were left out of the earlier analysis of over 550 of the donors. An earlier analysis of 450 to 750 of the donors showed that most TCR beta V segments appeared in productive rearrangements either about 90% or about 30% of the time, which broadly matched IMGT annotations. The authors suggested that the approach could potentially be extended to other disease states and immunological phenotypes. A later genetic analysis reported fewer N-insertions in productive TCRs among donors in an Asian-associated ancestry cluster than the 666-donor mean. In vitro tests confirmed that three of the cytomegalovirus-associated TCR beta chains recognize cytomegalovirus antigens. V-gene and J-gene trimming of TCR beta chains was associated with a missense DCLRE1C variant in a later genetic analysis, and the association was replicated in an independent cohort. In a later analysis, the rate of TCR association differed among HLA loci, with DRB1 alleles having the most associated TCRs and HLA-C alleles having the fewest. The only immune exposure information available for the cohort was CMV serostatus. Across donors, most TCR sequences were observed very rarely, whereas some public TCRs were present in many individuals. The 87-base-pair reads could not distinguish some IMGT-functional V segments, including TRBV6-2 and TRBV6-3, so those segments were excluded. Correlated functional status among segregating V segments might reflect linkage disequilibrium, but an unknown experimental factor could not be ruled out. A later analysis reported that several top co-occurrence clusters appeared linked to parvovirus B19, influenza, CMV and Epstein-Barr virus. The presence/absence analyses assumed that sequencing depth was roughly uniform across donors, and that assumption may not be true. Compared with equally common non-associated chains, HLA-associated TCR beta chains in a later analysis were more clonally expanded and had lower generation probabilities. In a later analysis, most CMV-associated TCR beta chains were found to appear HLA-restricted, with HLA associations seemingly driven largely by CMV exposure. A further reported finding was that TCR beta sequences accurately predicted the HLA-A and HLA-B alleles for most subjects in the first cohort. In both the original and validation cohorts, the classifier was reported to diagnose cytomegalovirus status with high specificity and sensitivity. Strong co-occurrence of HLA alleles, especially DR and DQ, made assigning TCR associations to individual alleles difficult. In a later analysis, some 18,000 TCR beta sequences were associated with specific HLA alleles at a false discovery rate of 0.05. A total of fewer than 200 TCR beta chains were listed by the study as associated with cytomegalovirus.

The CDR3 goes from the cysteine to the phenylalanine over 10 residues. Just the 30-base CDR3 DNA is kept, in frame starting at base 1. V is clipped by 5 bases and J by 5 bases, and the sequence between their germline boundaries is 6 bases long. CDR1 and CDR2 are read off the germline V gene as SQVTM and ANQGSEA. This clone was detected a few times. Its antigen target is currently unknown. Base-call qualities are not available, and no considerably larger clone is one nucleotide away. In total, approximately 690 healthy bone marrow donors made up the cohort. All cohort members were sampled while nominally healthy, although unrecorded immune exposures were likely present. The donor was CMV seronegative and belonged to the group of 380 or so seronegative cohort members. A peripheral blood sample was provided by each donor, and peripheral blood mononuclear cells were used for TCR beta sequencing. Genomic DNA was extracted from the blood cell samples with the Qiagen DNeasy Blood Extraction Kit.

Library creation used the immunoSEQ multiplex PCR assay. The multiplex PCR relied on a mix of 60 forward primers for TCR Vbeta segments and 13 reverse primers for TCR Jbeta segments. The CDR3 region of rearranged TCR beta genes was amplified from genomic DNA by a multiplex PCR assay. Amplified TCR beta libraries were sequenced as 87-base-pair reads on the Illumina HiSeq System. As for how the authors treated the data: A later analysis counted some 74 million unique TCR beta chains across the 550 to 800 repertoires, and some 11 million of these chains were shared by at least two donors. Raw reads were error-corrected and collapsed into unique sequences with a nearest-neighbor algorithm that merged closely related sequences to remove PCR and sequencing errors. Alignment of CDR3 sequences to IMGT reference sequences was used to assign V, D and J gene segments. For a sequence to be retained, a match of at least six nucleotides to both a V gene segment and a J gene segment was required. Rearrangements were classified as productive when the CDR3 lacked stop codons and remained in frame with V and J, and all other rearrangements were classified as non-productive. Following IMGT convention, CDR3 was defined as the stretch from the second conserved V-encoded cysteine to the conserved J-encoded phenylalanine. In an earlier analysis of more than 550 of the donors, sequences lacking an unambiguous match to a single V gene segment were excluded. An earlier analysis of 587 of the donors called V segments functional above 56.7% productive rearrangements and segregating when the between-donor standard deviation exceeded 5%. A statistical classification framework was built to diagnose cytomegalovirus status from the catalog of TCR beta chain sequences. A later analysis assigned V and J genes by comparing TCR nucleotide sequences with IMGT/GENE-DB human TR gene sequences. A later analysis assigned CDR3 sequences and most-parsimonious VDJ recombination scenarios with the TCRdist pipeline. In a later analysis, each TCR beta chain was defined by its CDR3 amino acid sequence together with its V-gene family, and reads without a unique V-gene family were excluded. As a way to deal with suspected cross-contamination and a sequencing artifact, a later analysis dropped 450 to 700 nucleotide sequences that were highly shared and had low generation probability. In a later analysis, a clonal expansion index for each public chain was calculated from normalized within-repertoire ranks of inferred template counts. In a later analysis, generation probabilities were computed with a VDJ recombination model fitted to out-of-frame rearrangements, and the resulting probabilities were checked against IGoR. In a later analysis, TCR-TCR, TCR-HLA and TCR-CMV co-occurrence was scored with hypergeometric tests, and a repertoire-size bias correction was applied to TCR pairs. To estimate false discovery rates, a later analysis permuted the HLA or CMV assignments 20 times. A later analysis grouped co-occurring TCRs with DBSCAN, adding TCRdist sequence similarity when clustering within HLA-allele-positive subsets. For co-occurrence clustering, repertoires with fewer than 30,000 or more than 120,000 public chains were excluded, along with four to six repertoires with anomalous nucleotide sharing. What TCRdb holds here is the immuneACCESS table cut down to in-frame rearrangements. Part of the clones is not present; checked against another copy, under half of the missing clones reflect an unresolved V gene, and the others are unexplained. The DNA gave D and trimming, while V, J and clone size come from that table. The sample data list more than 95,000 clones, and roughly 78% of these were observed just once. Clones ranked in the top ten supply under 2% of the sample.

The sequence came from a woman aged 40 to 50 in good health and CMV-seronegative. The specimen sequenced was PBMCs. The chain links TRBV29-1 with TRBJ1-1, with no D gene named confidently. The bases are TGCAGCGTTTCAGTGACTGAAGCTTTCTTT. This is translated as CSVSVTEAFF.